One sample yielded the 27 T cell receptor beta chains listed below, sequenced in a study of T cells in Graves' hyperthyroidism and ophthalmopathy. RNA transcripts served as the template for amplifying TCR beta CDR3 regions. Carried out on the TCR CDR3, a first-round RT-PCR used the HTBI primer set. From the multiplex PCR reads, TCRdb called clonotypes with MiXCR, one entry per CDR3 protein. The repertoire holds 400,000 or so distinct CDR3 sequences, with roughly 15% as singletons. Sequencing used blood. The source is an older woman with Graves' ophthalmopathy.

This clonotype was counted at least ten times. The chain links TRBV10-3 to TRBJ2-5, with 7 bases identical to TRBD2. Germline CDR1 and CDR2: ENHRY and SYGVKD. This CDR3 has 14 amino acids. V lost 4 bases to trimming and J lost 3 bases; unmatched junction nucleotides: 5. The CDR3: CAISAGEGEETQYF. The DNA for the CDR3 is TGTGCCATCAGTGCCGGGGAGGGAGAAGAGACCCAGTACTTC.

CDR3 in amino acids: CATSRQGHQETQYF. For the CDR3, the DNA is TGTGCCACCAGCAGACAGGGGCACCAAGAGACCCAGTACTTC. The rearrangement joins TRBV15 to TRBJ2-5; D may be TRBD1 (6 bases). Looked up from germline, CDR1 is LNHNV and CDR2 is YYDKDF (reference sequence). The CDR3 sequence is 14 residues long. Trimming removed 2 bases at V and 0 bases at J, with 7 bases between.

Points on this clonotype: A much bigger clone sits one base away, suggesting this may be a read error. DNA for the CDR3: TGTGCCAGCAGTGACCCAGCGGGAGGGCGTCGTGATACGCAGTATTTT. Translated: CASSDPAGGRRDTQYF. The chain combines TRBV6-2 or TRBV6-3 with TRBJ2-3; 10 nucleotides agree with TRBD2. Trimming at V came to 5 bases and at J to 6 bases, leaving 11 bases not matched to a gene. The CDR3 length is 16 residues. CDR1 is MNHEY and CDR2 is SVGEGT in the germline V gene.

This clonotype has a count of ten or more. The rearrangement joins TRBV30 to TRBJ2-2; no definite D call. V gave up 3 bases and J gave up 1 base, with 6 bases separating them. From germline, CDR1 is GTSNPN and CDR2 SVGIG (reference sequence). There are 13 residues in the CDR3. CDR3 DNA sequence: TGTGCCTGGAGATCAGGGAACACCGGGGAGCTGTTTTTT. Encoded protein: CAWRSGNTGELFF.

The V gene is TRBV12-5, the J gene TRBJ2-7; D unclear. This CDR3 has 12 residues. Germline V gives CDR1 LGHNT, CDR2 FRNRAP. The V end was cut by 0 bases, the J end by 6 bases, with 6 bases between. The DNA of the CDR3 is TGTGCTAGTGGTTTGGTACGTAGCGAGCAGTACTTC. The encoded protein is CASGLVRSEQYF.

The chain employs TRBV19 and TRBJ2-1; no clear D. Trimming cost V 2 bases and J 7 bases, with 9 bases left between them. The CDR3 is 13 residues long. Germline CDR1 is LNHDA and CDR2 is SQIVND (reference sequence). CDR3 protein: CASSIQAWNEQFF. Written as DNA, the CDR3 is TGTGCCAGTAGTATACAGGCTTGGAATGAGCAGTTCTTC. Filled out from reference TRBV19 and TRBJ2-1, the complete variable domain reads DGGITQSPKYLFRKEGQNVTLSCEQNLNHDAMYWYRQDPGQGLRLIYYSQIVNDFQKGDIAEGYSVSREKKESFPLTVTSAQKNPTAFYLCASSIQAWNEQFFGPGTRLTVL.

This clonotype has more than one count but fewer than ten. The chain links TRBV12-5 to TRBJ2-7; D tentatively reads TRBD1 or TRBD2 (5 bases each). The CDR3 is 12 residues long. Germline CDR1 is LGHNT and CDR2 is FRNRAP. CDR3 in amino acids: CATRAGNHEQYF. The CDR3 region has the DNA TGTGCCACTAGGGCAGGGAACCACGAGCAGTACTTC.

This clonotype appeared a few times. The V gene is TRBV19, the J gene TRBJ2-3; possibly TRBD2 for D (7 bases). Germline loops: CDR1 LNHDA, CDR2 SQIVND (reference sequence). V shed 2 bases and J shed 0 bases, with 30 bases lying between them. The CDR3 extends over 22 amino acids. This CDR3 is CASSISDPLGGGQLWSTDTQYF. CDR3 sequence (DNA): TGTGCCAGTAGTATATCCGACCCCTTAGGCGGGGGACAACTTTGGAGCACAGATACGCAGTATTTT.

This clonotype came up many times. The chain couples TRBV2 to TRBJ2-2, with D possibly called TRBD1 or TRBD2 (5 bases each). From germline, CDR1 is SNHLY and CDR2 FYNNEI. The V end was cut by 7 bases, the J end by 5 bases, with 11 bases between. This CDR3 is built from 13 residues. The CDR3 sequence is CASNRGVTGELFF. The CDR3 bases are TGTGCCAGCAACCGAGGGGTAACCGGGGAGCTGTTTTTT. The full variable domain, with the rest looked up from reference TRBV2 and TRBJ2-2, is EPEVTQTPSHQVTQMGQEVILRCVPISNHLYFYWYRQILGQKVEFLVSFYNNEISEKSEIFDDQFSVERPDGSNFTLKIRSTKLEDSAMYFCASNRGVTGELFFGEGSRLTVL.

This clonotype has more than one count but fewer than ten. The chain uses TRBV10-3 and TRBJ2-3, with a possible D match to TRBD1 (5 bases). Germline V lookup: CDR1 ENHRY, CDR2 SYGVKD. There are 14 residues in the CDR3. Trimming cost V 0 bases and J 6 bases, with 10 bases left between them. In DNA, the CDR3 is TGTGCCATCAGTGAGTCGGGGCGCCGGGATACGCAGTATTTT. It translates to CAISESGRRDTQYF.

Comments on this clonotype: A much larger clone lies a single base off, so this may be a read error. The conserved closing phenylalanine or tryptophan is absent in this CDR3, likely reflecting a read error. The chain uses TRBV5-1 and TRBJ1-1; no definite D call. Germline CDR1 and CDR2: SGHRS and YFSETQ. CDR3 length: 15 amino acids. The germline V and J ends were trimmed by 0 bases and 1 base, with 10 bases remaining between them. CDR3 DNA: TGCGCCAGCAGCTTGGTTGTAGGGAGGAACACTGAAGCTTTCCTT. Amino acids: CASSLVVGRNTEAFL.

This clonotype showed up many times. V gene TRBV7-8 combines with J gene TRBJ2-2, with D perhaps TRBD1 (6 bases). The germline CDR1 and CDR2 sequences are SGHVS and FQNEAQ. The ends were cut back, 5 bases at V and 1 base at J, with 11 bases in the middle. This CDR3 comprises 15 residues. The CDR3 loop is CASSLGGQNTGELFF. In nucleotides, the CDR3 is TGTGCCAGCAGCCTAGGGGGACAGAACACCGGGGAGCTGTTTTTT.

CDR3 amino acids: CASSLLGRQHEQYF. CDR3 DNA: TGTGCCAGCAGCCTTCTGGGGAGACAGCACGAGCAGTACTTC. This sequence joins TRBV11-2 and TRBJ2-7, with D perhaps matching TRBD1 or TRBD2 (5 bases each). Germline V gene data show CDR1 as SGHAT and CDR2 as FQNNGV. The CDR3 consists of 14 residues. The V gene lost 5 bases and the J gene lost 5 bases, with 16 bases spanning the gap.

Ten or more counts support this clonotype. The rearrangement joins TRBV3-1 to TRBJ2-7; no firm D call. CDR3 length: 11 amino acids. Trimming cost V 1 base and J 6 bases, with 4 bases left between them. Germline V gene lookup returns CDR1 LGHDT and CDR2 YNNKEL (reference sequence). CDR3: CASSQGREQYF. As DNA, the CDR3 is TGTGCCAGCAGCCAAGGTCGCGAGCAGTACTTC.

This CDR3 is CASSPEGTGELFF. The DNA of the CDR3 is TGTGCCAGCTCACCAGAGGGCACCGGGGAGCTGTTTTTT. The chain has TRBV18 and TRBJ2-2, with D perhaps TRBD2 (5 bases). Germline-derived CDR1 and CDR2 are KGHSH and LQKENI. The germline V and J ends were trimmed by 2 bases and 4 bases, with 5 bases remaining between them. The length of the CDR3 is 13 residues.

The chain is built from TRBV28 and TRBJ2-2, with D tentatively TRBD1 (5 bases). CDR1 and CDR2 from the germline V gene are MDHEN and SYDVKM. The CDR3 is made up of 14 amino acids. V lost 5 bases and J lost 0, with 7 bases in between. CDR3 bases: TGTGCCAGCAGTGCGGACACGAACACCGGGGAGCTGTTTTTT. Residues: CASSADTNTGELFF.

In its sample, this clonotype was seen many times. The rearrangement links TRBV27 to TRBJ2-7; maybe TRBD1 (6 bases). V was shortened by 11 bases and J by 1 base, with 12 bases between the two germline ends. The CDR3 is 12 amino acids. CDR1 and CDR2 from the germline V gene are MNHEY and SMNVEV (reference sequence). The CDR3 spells CALPGQSYEQYF. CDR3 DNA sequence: TGTGCCCTACCCGGACAGTCCTACGAGCAGTACTTC.

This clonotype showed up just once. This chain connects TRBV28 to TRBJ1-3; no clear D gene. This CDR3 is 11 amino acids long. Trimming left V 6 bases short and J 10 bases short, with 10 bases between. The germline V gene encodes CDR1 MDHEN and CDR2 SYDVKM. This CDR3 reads CASSRSETIYF. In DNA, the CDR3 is TGTGCCAGCAGCAGATCAGAAACCATATATTTT.

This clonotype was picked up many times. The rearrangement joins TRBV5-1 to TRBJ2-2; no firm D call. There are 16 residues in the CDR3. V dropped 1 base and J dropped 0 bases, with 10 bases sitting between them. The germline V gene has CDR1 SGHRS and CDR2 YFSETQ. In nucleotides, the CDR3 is TGCGCCAGCAGCTTGTTGGCTGGATCGAACACCGGGGAGCTGTTTTTT. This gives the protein CASSLLAGSNTGELFF.

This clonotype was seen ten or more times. CDR3 region: CASSQAGPFYEQYF. The CDR3 bases are TGTGCCAGCAGCCAGGCCGGGCCCTTCTACGAGCAGTACTTC. The chain is built from TRBV11-2 and TRBJ2-7; D gene unclear. The CDR3 covers 14 residues. Germline lookup yields CDR1 SGHAT and CDR2 FQNNGV. V was trimmed by 5 bases and J by 3 bases, leaving 14 bases between them.

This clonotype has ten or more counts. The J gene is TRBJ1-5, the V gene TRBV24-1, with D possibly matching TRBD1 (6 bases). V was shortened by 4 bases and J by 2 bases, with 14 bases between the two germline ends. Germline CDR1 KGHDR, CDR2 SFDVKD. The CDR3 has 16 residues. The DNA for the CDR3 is TGTGCCACCAGTGAAATACAGGGACGGGGCAATCAGCCCCAGCATTTT. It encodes CATSEIQGRGNQPQHF.

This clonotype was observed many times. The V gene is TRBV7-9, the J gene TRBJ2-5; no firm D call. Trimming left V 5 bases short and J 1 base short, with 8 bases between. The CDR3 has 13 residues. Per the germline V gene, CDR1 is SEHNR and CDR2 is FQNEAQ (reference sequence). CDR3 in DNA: TGTGCCAGCAGCCTCTGGAGCCAAGAGACCCAGTACTTC. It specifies CASSLWSQETQYF.

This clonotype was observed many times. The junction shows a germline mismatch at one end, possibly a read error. The CDR3 DNA is TGCAGTGCTCGAGACAGGGCCTCCTACGAGCAGTACTTC. It translates to CSARDRASYEQYF. This chain joins TRBV20-1 and TRBJ2-7; the match to TRBD1 covers 7 bases. Germline loops: CDR1 DFQATT, CDR2 SNEGSKA (reference sequence). The CDR3 spans 13 residues.

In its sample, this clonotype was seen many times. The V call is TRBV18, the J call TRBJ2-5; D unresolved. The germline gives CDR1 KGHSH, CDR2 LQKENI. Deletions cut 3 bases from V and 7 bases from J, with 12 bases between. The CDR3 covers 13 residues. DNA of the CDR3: TGTGCCAGCTCACCGACTCCTACGGGGACCCAGTACTTC. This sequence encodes CASSPTPTGTQYF.

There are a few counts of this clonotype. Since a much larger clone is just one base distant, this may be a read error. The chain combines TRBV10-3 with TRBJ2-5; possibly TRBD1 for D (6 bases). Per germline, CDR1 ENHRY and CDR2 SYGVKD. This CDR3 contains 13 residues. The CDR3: CAISSTGSETQHF. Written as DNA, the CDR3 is TGTGCCATCAGTTCCACAGGGAGCGAGACCCAGCACTTC.

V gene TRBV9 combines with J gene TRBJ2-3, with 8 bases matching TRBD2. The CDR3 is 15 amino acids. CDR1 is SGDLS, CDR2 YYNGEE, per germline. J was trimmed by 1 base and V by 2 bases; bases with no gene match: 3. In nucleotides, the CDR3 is TGTGCCAGCAGCGTCGAGACTAGCGGCACAGATACGCAGTATTTT. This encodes CASSVETSGTDTQYF.

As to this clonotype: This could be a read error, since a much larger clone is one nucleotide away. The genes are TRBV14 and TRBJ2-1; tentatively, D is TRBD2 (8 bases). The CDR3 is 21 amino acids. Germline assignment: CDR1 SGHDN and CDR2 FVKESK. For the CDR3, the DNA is TGTGCCAGCAGCCAGTCTTTCACGGGAGGGGGCTGGCGGAGCTCCTACAATGGGCAGTTCTTC. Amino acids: CASSQSFTGGGWRSSYNGQFF.